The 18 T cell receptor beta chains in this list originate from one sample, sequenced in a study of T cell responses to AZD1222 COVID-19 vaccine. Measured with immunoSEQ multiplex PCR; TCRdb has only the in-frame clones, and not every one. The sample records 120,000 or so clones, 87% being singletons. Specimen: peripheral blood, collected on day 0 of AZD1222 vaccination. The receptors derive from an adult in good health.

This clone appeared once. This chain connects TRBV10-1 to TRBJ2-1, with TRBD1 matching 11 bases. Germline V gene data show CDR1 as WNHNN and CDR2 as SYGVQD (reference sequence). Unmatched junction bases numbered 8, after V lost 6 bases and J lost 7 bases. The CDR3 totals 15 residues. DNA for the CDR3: TGCGCCAGCAGGCCATCCGGGACAGGGGGAAATGAGCAGTTCTTC. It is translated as CASRPSGTGGNEQFF.

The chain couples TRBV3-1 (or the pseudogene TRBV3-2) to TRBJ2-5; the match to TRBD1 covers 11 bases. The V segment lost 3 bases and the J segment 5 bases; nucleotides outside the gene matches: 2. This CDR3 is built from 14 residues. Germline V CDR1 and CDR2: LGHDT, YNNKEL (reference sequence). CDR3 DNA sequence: TGTGCCAGCAGCCAGGGACAGGGGGTCGAGACCCAGTACTTC. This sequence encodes CASSQGQGVETQYF.

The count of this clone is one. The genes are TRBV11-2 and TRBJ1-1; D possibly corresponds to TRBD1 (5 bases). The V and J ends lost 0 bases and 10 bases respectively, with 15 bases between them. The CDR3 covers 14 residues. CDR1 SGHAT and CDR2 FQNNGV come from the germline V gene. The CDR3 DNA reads TGTGCCAGCAGCTTAGAAGGGGCAGGGTTTCGAGCTTTCTTT. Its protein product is CASSLEGAGFRAFF.

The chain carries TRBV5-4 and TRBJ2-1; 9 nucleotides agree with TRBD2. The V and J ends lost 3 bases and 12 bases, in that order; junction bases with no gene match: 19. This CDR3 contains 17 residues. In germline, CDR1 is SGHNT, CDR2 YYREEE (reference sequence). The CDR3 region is CASSWPGVEAGGRGQFF. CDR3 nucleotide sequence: TGTGCCAGCAGCTGGCCAGGGGTTGAAGCGGGGGGCAGGGGGCAGTTCTTC.

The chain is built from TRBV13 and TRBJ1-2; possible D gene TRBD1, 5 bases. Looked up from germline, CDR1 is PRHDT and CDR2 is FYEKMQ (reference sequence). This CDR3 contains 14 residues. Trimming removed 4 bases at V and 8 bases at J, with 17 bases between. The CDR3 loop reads CASSSPGGGGGYTF. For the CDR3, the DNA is TGTGCCAGCAGCTCCCCCGGGGGGGGTGGAGGCTACACCTTC.

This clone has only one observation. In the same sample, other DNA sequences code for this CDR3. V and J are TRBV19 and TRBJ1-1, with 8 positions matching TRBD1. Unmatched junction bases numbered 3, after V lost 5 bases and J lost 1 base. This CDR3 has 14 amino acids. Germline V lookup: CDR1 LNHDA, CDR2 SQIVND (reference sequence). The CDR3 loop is CASSPGQGNTEAFF. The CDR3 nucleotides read TGTGCCAGTAGTCCCGGACAGGGGAACACTGAAGCTTTCTTT.

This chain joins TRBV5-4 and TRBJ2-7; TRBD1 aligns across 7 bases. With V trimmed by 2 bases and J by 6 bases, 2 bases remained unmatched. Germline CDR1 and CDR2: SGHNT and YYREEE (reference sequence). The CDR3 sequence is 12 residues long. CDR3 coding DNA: TGTGCCAGCAGCTTTGACAGGGTCGAGCAGTACTTC. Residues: CASSFDRVEQYF.

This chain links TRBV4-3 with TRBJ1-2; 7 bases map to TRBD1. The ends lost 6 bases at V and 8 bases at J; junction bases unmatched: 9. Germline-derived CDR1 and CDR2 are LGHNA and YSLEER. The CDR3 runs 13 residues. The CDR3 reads CASSNDRALGYTF. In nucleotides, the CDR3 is TGCGCCAGCAGTAACGACAGGGCTTTGGGCTACACCTTC.

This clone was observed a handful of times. CDR3 protein: CASSMTRDSTEAFF. Here the CDR3 DNA reads TGCGCCAGCAGCATGACCAGGGATAGTACTGAAGCTTTCTTT. This chain connects TRBV5-1 to TRBJ1-1, with D possibly TRBD1 on 5 matching bases. The V gene lost 4 bases and the J gene lost 5 bases, with 15 bases spanning the gap. The CDR3 loop spans 14 amino acids. From germline, CDR1 is SGHRS and CDR2 YFSETQ.

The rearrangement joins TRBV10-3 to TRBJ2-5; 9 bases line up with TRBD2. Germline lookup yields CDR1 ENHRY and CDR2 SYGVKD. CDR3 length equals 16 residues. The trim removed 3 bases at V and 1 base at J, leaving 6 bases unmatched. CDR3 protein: CAISERAGGAQETQYF. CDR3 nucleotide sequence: TGTGCCATCAGTGAAAGAGCGGGGGGCGCCCAAGAGACCCAGTACTTC.

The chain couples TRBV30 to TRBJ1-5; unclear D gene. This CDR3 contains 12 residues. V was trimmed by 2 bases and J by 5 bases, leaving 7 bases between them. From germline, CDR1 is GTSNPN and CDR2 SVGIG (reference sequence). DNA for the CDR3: TGTGCCTGGAGTTACAGCTATCAGCCCCAGCATTTT. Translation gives CAWSYSYQPQHF.

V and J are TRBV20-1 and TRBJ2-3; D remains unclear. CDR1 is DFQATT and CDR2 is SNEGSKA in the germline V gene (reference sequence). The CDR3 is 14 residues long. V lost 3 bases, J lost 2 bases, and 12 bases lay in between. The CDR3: CSASTLDLTDTQYF. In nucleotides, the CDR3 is TGCAGTGCTAGTACTCTTGACCTCACAGATACGCAGTATTTT.

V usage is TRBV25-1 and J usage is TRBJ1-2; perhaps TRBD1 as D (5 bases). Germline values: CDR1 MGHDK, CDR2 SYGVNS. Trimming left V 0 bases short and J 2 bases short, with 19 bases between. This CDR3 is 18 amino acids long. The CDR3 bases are TGTGCCAGCAGTGAATACTTCGGGGGGGAAAAGCCGAACTATGGCTACACCTTC. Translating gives CASSEYFGGEKPNYGYTF.

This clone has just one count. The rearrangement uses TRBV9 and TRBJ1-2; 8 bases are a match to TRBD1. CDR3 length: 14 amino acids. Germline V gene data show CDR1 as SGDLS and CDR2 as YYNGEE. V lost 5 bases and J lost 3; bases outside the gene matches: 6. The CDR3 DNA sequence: TGTGCCAGCAGACCGGGACAGGCACACTATGGCTACACCTTC. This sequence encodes CASRPGQAHYGYTF.

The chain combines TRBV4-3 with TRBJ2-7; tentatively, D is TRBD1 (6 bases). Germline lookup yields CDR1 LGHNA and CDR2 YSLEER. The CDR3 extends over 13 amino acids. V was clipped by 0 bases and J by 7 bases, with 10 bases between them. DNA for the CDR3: TGCGCCAGCAGCCAAGAATGGGGGCAAGAGCAGTACTTC. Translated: CASSQEWGQEQYF.

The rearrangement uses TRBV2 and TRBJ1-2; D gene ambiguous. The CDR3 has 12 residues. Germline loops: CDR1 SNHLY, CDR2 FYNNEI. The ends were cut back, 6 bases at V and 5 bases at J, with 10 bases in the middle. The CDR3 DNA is TGTGCCAGCAGCCCCTCCCCGTATGGCTACACCTTC. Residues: CASSPSPYGYTF.

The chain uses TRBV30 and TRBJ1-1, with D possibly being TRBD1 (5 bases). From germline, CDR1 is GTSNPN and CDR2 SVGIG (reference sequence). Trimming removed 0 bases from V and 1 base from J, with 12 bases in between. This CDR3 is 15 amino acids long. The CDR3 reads CAWSVGATWNTEAFF. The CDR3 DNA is TGTGCCTGGAGTGTTGGGGCTACGTGGAACACTGAAGCTTTCTTT. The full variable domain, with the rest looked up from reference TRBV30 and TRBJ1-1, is SQTIHQWPATLVQPVGSPLSLECTVEGTSNPNLYWYRQAAGRGLQLLFYSVGIGQISSEVPQNLSASRPQDRQFILSSKKLLLSDSGFYLCAWSVGATWNTEAFFGQGTRLTVV.

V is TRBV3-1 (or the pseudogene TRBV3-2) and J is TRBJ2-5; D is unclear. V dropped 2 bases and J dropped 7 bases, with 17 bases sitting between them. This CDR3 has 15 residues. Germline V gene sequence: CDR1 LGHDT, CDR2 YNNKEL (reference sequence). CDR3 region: CASSQPRAVRGTQYF. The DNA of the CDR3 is TGTGCCAGCAGCCAACCTAGGGCAGTCCGTGGGACCCAGTACTTC.